This TCR beta chain was recorded in a study of patients and donors after allogeneic stem cell transplantation. TCRdb processed the RT-PCR reads anew with MiXCR; each CDR3 protein has one entry. The table has about a million distinct CDR3 sequences, over 15% seen once. V lost 0 bases and J 2 bases, leaving 11 bases between the germline ends. CDR3 length: 15 residues. Germline assignment: CDR1 LGHNA and CDR2 YSLEER. The TCR was taken from a human donor who was either an allogeneic HSCT recipient or a stem cell or donor lymphocyte infusion donor (not recorded which). It is not recorded whose cells these are; they may come from a transplant donor. Sequenced input: blood, either unsorted or a sorted T cell fraction (not recorded which). The rearrangement links TRBV4-3 to TRBJ2-7; D possibly matches TRBD1 or TRBD2 (5 bases each). CDR3 sequence reads: CASSQEVRGPYEQYF. The CDR3 nucleotides read TGCGCCAGCAGCCAAGAAGTGAGGGGCCCCTACGAGCAGTACTTC.